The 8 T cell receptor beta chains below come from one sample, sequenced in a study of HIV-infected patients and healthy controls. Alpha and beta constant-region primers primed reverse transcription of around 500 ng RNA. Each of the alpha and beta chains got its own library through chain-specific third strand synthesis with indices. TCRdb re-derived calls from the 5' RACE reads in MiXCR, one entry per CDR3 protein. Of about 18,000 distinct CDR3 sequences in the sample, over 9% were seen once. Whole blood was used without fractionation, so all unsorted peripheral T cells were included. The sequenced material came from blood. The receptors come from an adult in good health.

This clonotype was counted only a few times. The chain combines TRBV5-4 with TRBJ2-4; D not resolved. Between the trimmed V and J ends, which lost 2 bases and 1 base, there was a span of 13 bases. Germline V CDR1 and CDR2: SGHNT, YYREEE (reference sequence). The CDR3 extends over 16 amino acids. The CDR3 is CASSFAFNQAKNIQYF. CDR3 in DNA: TGTGCCAGCAGCTTTGCCTTCAACCAGGCCAAAAACATTCAGTACTTC.

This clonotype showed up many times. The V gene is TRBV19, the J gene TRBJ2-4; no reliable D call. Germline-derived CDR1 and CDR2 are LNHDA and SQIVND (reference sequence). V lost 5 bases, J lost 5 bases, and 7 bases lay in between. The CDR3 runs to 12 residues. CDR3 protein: CASSYGENIQYF. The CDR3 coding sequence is TGTGCCAGTAGTTACGGAGAAAACATTCAGTACTTC. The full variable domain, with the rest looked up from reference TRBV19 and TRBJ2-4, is DGGITQSPKYLFRKEGQNVTLSCEQNLNHDAMYWYRQDPGQGLRLIYYSQIVNDFQKGDIAEGYSVSREKKESFPLTVTSAQKNPTAFYLCASSYGENIQYFGAGTRLSVL.

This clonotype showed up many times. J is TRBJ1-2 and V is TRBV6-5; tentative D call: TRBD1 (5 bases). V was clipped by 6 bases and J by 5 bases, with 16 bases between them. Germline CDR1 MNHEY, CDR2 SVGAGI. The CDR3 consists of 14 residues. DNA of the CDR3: TGTGCCAGCAGCAGACCGGGGCCTCGATATGGCTACACCTTC. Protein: CASSRPGPRYGYTF.

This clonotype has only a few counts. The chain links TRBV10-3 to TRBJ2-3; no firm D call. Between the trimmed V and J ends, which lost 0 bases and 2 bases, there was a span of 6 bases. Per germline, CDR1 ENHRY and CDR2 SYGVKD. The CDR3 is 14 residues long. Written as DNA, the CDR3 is TGTGCCATCAGTGAGTCCCAGGTCACAGATACGCAGTATTTT. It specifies CAISESQVTDTQYF.

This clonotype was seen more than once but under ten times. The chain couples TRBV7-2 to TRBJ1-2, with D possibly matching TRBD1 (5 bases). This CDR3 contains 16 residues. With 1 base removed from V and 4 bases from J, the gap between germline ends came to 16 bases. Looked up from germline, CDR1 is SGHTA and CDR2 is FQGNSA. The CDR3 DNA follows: TGTGCCAGCAGCTTAGGGGGCGGCGAGATAGGCTATGGCTACACCTTC. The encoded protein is CASSLGGGEIGYGYTF.

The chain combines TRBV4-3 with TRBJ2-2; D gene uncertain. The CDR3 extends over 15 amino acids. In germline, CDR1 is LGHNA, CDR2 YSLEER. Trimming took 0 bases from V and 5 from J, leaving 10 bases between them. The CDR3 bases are TGCGCCAGCAGCCAAGATCGGAATCCTACCGGGGAGCTGTTTTTT. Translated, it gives CASSQDRNPTGELFF.

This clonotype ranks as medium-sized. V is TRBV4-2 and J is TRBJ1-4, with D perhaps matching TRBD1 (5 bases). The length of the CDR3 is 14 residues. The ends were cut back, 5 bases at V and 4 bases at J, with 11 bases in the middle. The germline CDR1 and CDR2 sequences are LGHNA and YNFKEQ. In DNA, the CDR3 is TGTGCCAGCAGCGGGGACGCCTATAATGAAAAACTGTTTTTT. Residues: CASSGDAYNEKLFF.

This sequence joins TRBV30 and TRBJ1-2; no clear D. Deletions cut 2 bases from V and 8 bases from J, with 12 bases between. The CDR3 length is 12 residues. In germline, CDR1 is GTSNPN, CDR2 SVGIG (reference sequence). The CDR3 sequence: CAWSLALWGYTF. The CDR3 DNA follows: TGTGCCTGGAGTTTAGCTCTGTGGGGCTACACCTTC.